This TCR beta chain was recorded in a study of shared clonotypes between healthy human individuals (dated by TCRdb to between 2020 and 2021). A note on the overall study: The cohort included three men and a couple of women between 18 and 49 years of age. Libraries were prepared and TCR repertoires were sequenced by different laboratories using diverse techniques, in order to increase sequencing depth and limit assay-specific biases. For each donor, three plates each were used for CD4 naive and CD4 memory, two plates were used for CD8 naive, and one plate was used for CD8 memory. Per donor, leukapheresis produced somewhere between about 0.94 and 10 billion PBMCs. To estimate repertoire size and how much clonotypes are shared between individuals, the study performed deep sequencing of blood TCR repertoires from 4 to 6 healthy adults. The full study reports these points: Across a few donors, 5% to 6% of naive CD4, approximately 3.6% of naive CD8, about 2% of memory CD4, and under 0.45% of memory CD8 clonotypes were shared. Estimated clonotype richness was generally larger for naive than for memory subsets. Rarefaction of sorted-subset datasets indicated incomplete sequencing despite the large sequencing depth. Pairwise subsampling indicated that sequencing depth was expected to affect the degree of clonotype sharing among donors. The genetic and exposure-history diversity represented was limited by the small number of donors. Sampling was limited to blood, and TCR repertoires in tissue likely differ from TCR repertoires in blood. Compared with non-shared clonotypes, clonotypes shared by all four sorted-subset donors had higher generation probabilities.

This clone has just one count. Its specific antigen is unknown. The sample holds no much larger clone one base away, and base qualities are not on file. CDR1 is given as GTSNPN and CDR2 as SVGIG, both from the germline V gene (reference sequence). The CDR3 starts with the cysteine, ends with the phenylalanine, and has 13 residues. Kept here is only the CDR3 DNA, which spans 39 bases and is read in frame from base 1. Trimming at the junction amounts to 2 bases on V and 7 bases on J, and the germline ends lie 15 bases apart. The donors were healthy, HIV-negative adults who had no recently reported acute infections or vaccinations. Every donor was a Caucasian adult living in Nashville, Tennessee, USA. CD4+ T cells were enriched through magnetic negative selection, after which naive cells were positively selected on CD45RA and the remaining negative fraction served as the memory subset. Blood was obtained by leukapheresis, after which PBMCs were separated by Ficoll-Histopaque density gradient centrifugation and cryopreserved in liquid nitrogen vapor phase. Purity and quantity of every magnetically sorted T cell population were checked by analytical flow cytometry. Each sorted fraction had its genomic DNA isolated and then quantified by UV absorbance on a Nanodrop 2000c.

Using the deep immunoSEQ assay, TCR CDR3 regions were amplified from genomic DNA by multiplex PCR. For each cell subset, the extracted genomic DNA was distributed evenly across all wells of several immunoSEQ 96-well plates, and each plate served as one replicate. Each replicate PCR for sorted subsets received about 210 ng genomic DNA, equal to roughly 30,000 T cell genomes. Purified libraries were quantified with a Qubit 3.0 fluorometer, sized on a Bioanalyzer 2100, and re-quantified with the KAPA Library Quantification kit. Every immunoSEQ 96-well plate was sequenced on a dedicated single-read 150-cycle Illumina NextSeq 550 flow cell. In the paper's pipeline: Because only junctional sequences without quality scores were contained in the immunoSEQ output, filtering matching that applied to full-length reads could not be performed. Sequences were annotated with PyIR, a Python wrapper for IgBLAST v1.9, using IMGT germline references to assign V/J genes and CDR3. Reads were filtered out if the reads had weak V/J assignments (E-value above 1e-6), no CDR3, stop codons, out-of-frame junctions, or ambiguous translated residues. V3J clonotypes were defined as sequences sharing the same inferred V gene, J gene, and CDR3 amino acid sequence. Percentage overlap between repertoires was computed as shared unique clonotypes divided by the size of the smaller repertoire. Richness of each repertoire was evaluated using RTK rarefaction, the Chao1 estimator, and Recon v2.1 estimates of unobserved clonotypes. For all TCRbeta clonotypes obtained by the gDNA method from four donors, generation probabilities were computed with OLGA. TCRdb limited this immuneACCESS table to in-frame rearrangements with V and J called. A share of clones is missing; checked studies link under half to unresolved V genes, and the rest is unexplained. V and J calls and clone size are those listed in that table; D and trimming were worked out from the DNA. This sample gives approximately 2.4 million clones in total; around 95% of them show up just once. The ten largest clones add up to roughly 0.13% of the sample.

The chain links TRBV30 with TRBJ2-7; TRBD1 is possibly the D segment (5 matching bases). Sequenced: naive CD4+ T cells sorted from blood. In the paper's terms, the cell subset or site label means: CD45RA+ positively selected. The source is a man younger than 35 in good health. The CDR3 region: CAWSIGALREQYF. The DNA sequence is given as TGTGCCTGGAGTATAGGGGCCTTGAGGGAGCAGTACTTC. When the CDR3 is completed using the reference TRBV30 and TRBJ2-7 genes on either side, the full variable domain is SQTIHQWPATLVQPVGSPLSLECTVEGTSNPNLYWYRQAAGRGLQLLFYSVGIGQISSEVPQNLSASRPQDRQFILSSKKLLLSDSGFYLCAWSIGALREQYFGPGTRLTVT.